A single sample is the source of the 18 T cell receptor beta chains below, sequenced in a study of post-analysis software for immune sequencing data. Study-level results: There were roughly five TRBV segments more frequent in patients than controls, and TRBV5-6, TRBV5-1 and TRBV20-1 were among them.

Antigens for these TCRs are unknown. Libraries were made from TCR beta cDNA, and they carried unique molecular identifiers. TCRdb reprocessed the PCR reads via MiXCR and lists one record per CDR3 protein. The sample shows approximately 460,000 distinct CDR3 sequences, around 40% of them seen only once. The sample comprised blood. The receptors here all came from a girl aged 10 to 17 with multiple sclerosis.

The genes are TRBV20-1 and TRBJ1-2; tentative D call: TRBD1 (6 bases). The germline CDR1 and CDR2 sequences are DFQATT and SNEGSKA (reference sequence). This CDR3 spans 13 amino acids. V gave up 3 bases and J gave up 5 bases, with 13 bases separating them. In DNA, the CDR3 is TGCAGTGCTAGTTTCGGGGGGCTTTATGGCTACACCTTC. Translation: CSASFGGLYGYTF.

This clonotype was seen a handful of times. This chain uses TRBV29-1 with TRBJ2-1, with no clear D. The CDR3 is made up of 13 amino acids. Germline V gene lookup returns CDR1 SQVTM and CDR2 ANQGSEA. V shed 3 bases and J shed 4 bases, with 10 bases lying between them. The DNA of the CDR3 is TGCAGCGTTGATGGTGCAGCGTACAATGAGCAGTTCTTC. It specifies CSVDGAAYNEQFF.

The V call is TRBV6-6, the J call TRBJ2-3; D gene uncertain. This CDR3 is 13 amino acids long. CDR1 is MNHNY and CDR2 is SVGAGI in the germline V gene (reference sequence). V was trimmed by 1 base and J by 3 bases, leaving 5 bases between them. CDR3 in amino acids: CASSYYETDTQYF. The CDR3 DNA is TGTGCCAGCAGTTACTACGAGACAGATACGCAGTATTTT.

The table lists this clonotype with a few counts. The chain employs TRBV5-1 and TRBJ1-1; a possible D gene is TRBD1 (6 bases). Trimming removed 0 bases at V and 3 bases at J, with 9 bases between. The germline CDR1 and CDR2 sequences are SGHRS and YFSETQ. The CDR3 length is 14 residues. The CDR3 spells CASSLEQGYTEAFF. DNA for the CDR3: TGCGCCAGCAGCTTGGAACAGGGATACACTGAAGCTTTCTTT.

This clonotype has more than one count but fewer than ten. The J gene is TRBJ2-1, the V gene TRBV28, with no clear D. The CDR3 extends over 14 amino acids. Germline CDR1 reads MDHEN; CDR2 reads SYDVKM. V lost 9 bases and J 2 bases, leaving 14 bases between the germline ends. As DNA, the CDR3 is TGTGCCAGTAGAATGTTAAGCACCTACAATGAGCAGTTCTTC. Protein sequence: CASRMLSTYNEQFF.

This clonotype was counted between two and nine times. This chain links TRBV7-3 with TRBJ2-2; either TRBD1 or TRBD2 may supply D (5 bases each). The ends were cut back, 3 bases at V and 4 bases at J, with 9 bases in the middle. Looked up from germline, CDR1 is SGHTA and CDR2 is FQGTGA. This CDR3 has 14 residues. CDR3: CASSFSGTTGELFF. CDR3 nucleotide sequence: TGTGCCAGCAGCTTCTCAGGGACCACCGGGGAGCTGTTTTTT.

The chain carries TRBV18 and TRBJ2-7; D is tentatively TRBD1 or TRBD2 (5 bases each). Deletions cut 0 bases from V and 5 bases from J, with 14 bases between. The CDR3 extends over 15 amino acids. Germline values: CDR1 KGHSH, CDR2 LQKENI. This CDR3 is CASSPPGTYENEQYF. The CDR3 coding sequence is TGTGCCAGCTCACCACCCGGGACCTACGAAAACGAGCAGTACTTC. The entire variable domain, with the rest obtained from reference TRBV18 and TRBJ2-7, is as follows: NAGVMQNPRHLVRRRGQEARLRCSPMKGHSHVYWYRQLPEEGLKFMVYLQKENIIDESGMPKERFSAEFPKEGPSILRIQQVVRGDSAAYFCASSPPGTYENEQYFGPGTRLTVT.

This clonotype has more than one count but fewer than ten. The chain links TRBV7-2 to TRBJ2-7; a possible D gene is TRBD1 (5 bases). This CDR3 is built from 14 residues. From germline, CDR1 is SGHTA and CDR2 FQGNSA. Between the trimmed V and J ends, which lost 3 bases and 3 bases, there was a span of 12 bases. CDR3 sequence reads: CASSFTTDSYEQYF. CDR3 nucleotides: TGTGCCAGCAGCTTTACTACCGACAGCTACGAGCAGTACTTC.

V usage is TRBV28 and J usage is TRBJ2-7; TRBD1 is a possible D gene (6 bases). Trimming shortened V by 2 bases and J by 2 bases, and 13 bases separated the two germline ends. The CDR3 totals 15 residues. Germline values: CDR1 MDHEN, CDR2 SYDVKM. The CDR3 loop is CASSLIGQIPYEQYF. DNA for the CDR3: TGTGCCAGCAGTTTAATCGGACAGATACCCTACGAGCAGTACTTC.

Here the CDR3 reads CAIRASSYNEQFF. CDR3 DNA: TGTGCCATCAGAGCTAGCTCCTACAATGAGCAGTTCTTC. V is TRBV10-3 and J is TRBJ2-1, with D unclear. Germline CDR1 ENHRY, CDR2 SYGVKD. CDR3 length equals 13 residues. V was shortened by 6 bases and J by 0 bases, with 6 bases between the two germline ends.

This clonotype was counted between two and nine times. This chain uses TRBV30 with TRBJ2-1; D is possibly TRBD2 (6 bases). The germline CDR1 and CDR2 sequences are GTSNPN and SVGIG (reference sequence). V was trimmed by 4 bases and J by 3 bases, leaving 13 bases between them. This CDR3 comprises 14 residues. CDR3 nucleotides: TGTGCCTGGAATCCGGGACTGCACTACAATGAGCAGTTCTTC. Its protein is CAWNPGLHYNEQFF.

The table lists this clonotype with a few counts. This sequence joins TRBV12-3 or TRBV12-4 and TRBJ1-2; the D is unclear. V gave up 4 bases and J gave up 0 bases, with 9 bases separating them. The CDR3 has 14 residues. CDR3: CASSYQEANYGYTF. The DNA for the CDR3 is TGTGCCAGCAGTTACCAGGAGGCTAACTATGGCTACACCTTC.

A single count supports this clonotype. One junction end does not reproduce the germline sequence, and a read error may be involved. The V call is TRBV28, the J call TRBJ2-5; D gene ambiguous. Germline V gene data show CDR1 as MDHEN and CDR2 as SYDVKM. This CDR3 spans 12 amino acids. As DNA, the CDR3 is TGTGCCGGCAGTTTACCCCTGGAGACCCAGTACTTC. Translated, it gives CAGSLPLETQYF.

The gene calls are TRBV20-1 and TRBJ2-1, with D hard to call. V gave up 6 bases and J gave up 5 bases, with 14 bases separating them. Germline lookup yields CDR1 DFQATT and CDR2 SNEGSKA (reference sequence). This CDR3 spans 13 amino acids. As DNA, the CDR3 is TGCAGTGCCCTAGGACCCATCCACAATGAGCAGTTCTTC. Its protein is CSALGPIHNEQFF.

The chain links TRBV5-1 to TRBJ2-5; D not certain. The DNA end is more similar to TRBJ2-7, so the J call may be wrong. This CDR3 is built from 14 residues. Per germline, CDR1 SGHRS and CDR2 YFSETQ. CDR3 bases: TGCGCCAGCAGCTGGTTTGGGGAAGGCTACGAGCAGTACTTC. As protein: CASSWFGEGYEQYF.

This clonotype was seen more than once but under ten times. The rearrangement links TRBV28 to TRBJ2-7; 8 nucleotides line up with TRBD1. This CDR3 comprises 13 residues. J gave up 2 bases and V 6 bases, and 3 bases lay outside the gene matches. Looked up from germline, CDR1 is MDHEN and CDR2 is SYDVKM. The CDR3 is CASRLQGAYEQYF. The CDR3 DNA follows: TGTGCCAGCAGGCTACAGGGGGCCTACGAGCAGTACTTC. The full variable domain, rest sourced from reference TRBV28 and TRBJ2-7, is DVKVTQSSRYLVKRTGEKVFLECVQDMDHENMFWYRQDPGLGLRLIYFSYDVKMKEKGDIPEGYSVSREKKERFSLILESASTNQTSMYLCASRLQGAYEQYFGPGTRLTVT.

As to this clonotype: An end of the junction differs from the germline gene, which may be a read error. This chain joins TRBV20-1 and TRBJ2-7; perhaps TRBD1 as D (5 bases). This CDR3 region has 15 residues. Germline-derived CDR1 and CDR2 are DFQATT and SNEGSKA (reference sequence). The CDR3 here is CSARDIRTSSNEQYF. As DNA, the CDR3 is TGCAGTGCTAGAGATATAAGGACATCCTCCAACGAGCAGTACTTC.

The chain uses TRBV6-2 or TRBV6-3 and TRBJ2-1, with 13 bases fitting TRBD2. The V gene end was trimmed by 6 bases and the J gene end by 7 bases; junction bases not matched to a gene: 9. This CDR3 has 16 amino acids. Germline V lookup: CDR1 MNHEY, CDR2 SVGEGT. In nucleotides, the CDR3 is TGTGCCAGCAGGCCGTTTGGGACTAGCGGGATAAATGAGCAGTTCTTC. Encoded protein: CASRPFGTSGINEQFF.